Presented here are 12 T cell receptor beta chains from one specimen sequenced in a study of spatial heterogeneity in lung cancer. From the 5' RACE reads, TCRdb called clonotypes with MiXCR, one entry per CDR3 protein. Among 35,000 to 45,000 distinct CDR3 sequences, around 5% were seen once, and the ten largest hold roughly 27%. Regarding time point: sample taken at primary tumor resection. The source material was PBMCs, sampled at surgery. The receptor set was obtained from a female donor with early-stage non-small cell lung cancer.

J is TRBJ2-3 and V is TRBV6-1; tentatively, D is TRBD1 (6 bases). Trimming pared 6 bases from V and 0 bases from J, leaving 10 bases between. Germline V gene lookup returns CDR1 MNHNS and CDR2 SASEGT. CDR3 length equals 14 residues. In DNA, the CDR3 is TGTGCCAGCAGGCCGGGACAAAGCACAGATACGCAGTATTTT. Translated, it gives CASRPGQSTDTQYF.

This chain connects TRBV5-1 to TRBJ2-5; 8 bases agree with TRBD2. Germline assignment: CDR1 SGHRS and CDR2 YFSETQ. This CDR3 has 16 amino acids. The V gene end was trimmed by 0 bases and the J gene end by 1 base; junction bases not matched to a gene: 5. CDR3 nucleotide sequence: TGCGCCAGCAGCTTGGCCCGCGGGGGGCCCCAAGAGACCCAGTACTTC. Encoded protein: CASSLARGGPQETQYF.

This clonotype was detected many times. The chain recombines TRBV29-1 with TRBJ1-5; TRBD1 matches at 10 bases. Germline assignment: CDR1 SQVTM and CDR2 ANQGSEA. The CDR3 extends over 14 amino acids. V trimming: 4 bases; J trimming: 2 bases; junction bases outside the gene matches: 2. CDR3 sequence: CSVGGQGRNQPQHF. The CDR3 coding sequence is TGCAGCGTTGGGGGACAGGGGCGCAATCAGCCCCAGCATTTT.

This clonotype was counted many times. CDR3 coding DNA: TGTGCCAGCTCACCAAGGAGCCCGAGGAGCAATCAGCCCCAGCATTTT. Amino acid sequence: CASSPRSPRSNQPQHF. V gene TRBV18 combines with J gene TRBJ1-5; D unresolved. This CDR3 contains 16 residues. The V end lost 2 bases, the J end lost 1 base, and 12 bases lay between the germline ends. Germline lookup yields CDR1 KGHSH and CDR2 LQKENI.

On this clonotype: A much larger clone lies one base from this, so it may be a read error. The chain joins TRBV20-1 to TRBJ2-7; D gene unclear. The CDR3 is 15 residues long. Germline loops: CDR1 DFQATT, CDR2 SNEGSKA (reference sequence). Between the trimmed V and J ends, which lost 0 bases and 2 bases, there was a span of 14 bases. This chain's CDR3 is CSARDLARKPYEQYF. The CDR3, as DNA: TGCAGTGCTAGAGATCTGGCCAGGAAGCCCTACGAGCAGTACTTC.

This clonotype has at least ten counts. V is TRBV24-1 and J is TRBJ1-5, with D hard to call. CDR3 length: 13 amino acids. With 6 bases removed from V and 0 bases from J, the gap between germline ends came to 5 bases. Germline values: CDR1 KGHDR, CDR2 SFDVKD. The CDR3 loop is CATSTDSNQPQHF. In DNA, the CDR3 is TGTGCCACCAGTACAGATAGCAATCAGCCCCAGCATTTT.

The chain couples TRBV11-2 to TRBJ1-1; D unresolved. Trimming stripped 6 bases from V and 4 bases from J, with 12 bases between. There are 13 residues in the CDR3. Germline CDR1 is SGHAT and CDR2 is FQNNGV. CDR3 sequence: CASSFGRLTEAFF. The CDR3 bases are TGTGCCAGCAGTTTCGGACGGCTCACTGAAGCTTTCTTT.

This clonotype was picked up many times. The chain has TRBV11-2 and TRBJ2-2; TRBD1 matches 7 bases. Germline CDR1 SGHAT, CDR2 FQNNGV. V was clipped by 3 bases and J by 2 bases; unmatched bases: 9. The CDR3 length is 17 residues. This chain's CDR3 is CASSFRNRGPNTGELFF. The CDR3, as DNA: TGTGCCAGCAGCTTCCGAAACAGGGGACCCAACACCGGGGAGCTGTTTTTT.

This clonotype was seen many times. The V and J genes are TRBV2 and TRBJ2-4; a possible D gene is TRBD2 (6 bases). The ends were cut back, 5 bases at V and 7 bases at J, with 12 bases in the middle. The CDR3 length is 13 residues. CDR1 is SNHLY, CDR2 FYNNEI, per germline. The CDR3 DNA sequence: TGTGCCAGCAGTAGGACGGGGGAGAACATTCAGTACTTC. Translated: CASSRTGENIQYF.

This clonotype appeared many times. This sequence joins TRBV30 and TRBJ2-3; the match to TRBD2 covers 11 bases. In germline, CDR1 is GTSNPN, CDR2 SVGIG (reference sequence). The length of the CDR3 is 14 residues. J was trimmed by 2 bases and V by 5 bases; bases with no gene match: 3. As DNA, the CDR3 is TGTGCCTGGTCTAGCGGGGGGTTCACAGATACGCAGTATTTT. This sequence encodes CAWSSGGFTDTQYF.

This clonotype was found many times. The chain has TRBV7-2 and TRBJ2-5; 11 bases map to TRBD1. With V trimmed by 3 bases and J by 6 bases, 6 bases remained unmatched. CDR1 is SGHTA and CDR2 is FQGNSA in the germline V gene. This CDR3 has 15 residues. The CDR3 DNA is TGTGCCAGCAGCTTTACGGGACAGGGGGTACAGACCCAGTACTTC. Protein sequence: CASSFTGQGVQTQYF.

This clonotype was seen repeatedly, ten times or more. This sequence joins TRBV29-1 and TRBJ1-5; D not certain. CDR1 and CDR2 (germline): SQVTM, ANQGSEA. Trimming took 7 bases from V and 1 from J, leaving 8 bases between them. The CDR3 length is 12 residues. The CDR3 loop reads CSAMNSNQPQHF. For the CDR3, the DNA is TGCAGCGCTATGAACAGCAATCAGCCCCAGCATTTT. Based on the CDR3 plus reference TRBV29-1 and TRBJ1-5, the full variable domain is SAVISQKPSRDICQRGTSLTIQCQVDSQVTMMFWYRQQPGQSLTLIATANQGSEATYESGFVIDKFPISRPNLTFSTLTVSNMSPEDSSIYLCSAMNSNQPQHFGDGTRLSIL.